The rows below give T cell receptor beta chains drawn from one sample of a study of T cell responses to AZD1222 COVID-19 vaccine. The method was immunoSEQ multiplex PCR; TCRdb's version includes in-frame clones alone and lacks a portion of them. The sample has roughly 130,000 clones, approximately 85% seen once; the top ten hold about 1.6%. The specimen comprised peripheral blood, sampled on day 0 of AZD1222 vaccination. These receptors were collected from an adult in good health. Both conserved end residues are part of each CDR3. The D gene is left open where the match is weak. Rows may omit the clone size; those that give it use once, few, many or a size class.

d_call	clone_size	cdr3_length	v_call	j_call	cdr3_nt	cdr3_aa
.	once	14	TRBV7-9	TRBJ1-5	TGTGCCAGCAGCTTAGAGGTCGGTGCATCGCCCCAGCATTTT	CASSLEVGASPQHF
TRBD2	few	15	TRBV5-1	TRBJ2-1	TGCGCCAGCAGTAGCGGGTTCAGCTCCTACAATGAGCAGTTCTTC	CASSSGFSSYNEQFF
.	once	15	TRBV5-1	TRBJ1-2	TGCGCCAGCAGCAGATCAGGGGATACTGACTATGGCTACACCTTC	CASSRSGDTDYGYTF
.	once	15	TRBV6-1	TRBJ2-5	TGTGCCAGCAGTGACCACAGGGGAGGAGGTGAGACCCAGTACTTC	CASSDHRGGGETQYF
.	few	16	TRBV28	TRBJ1-6	TGTGCCAGCAGAGTCAGGGATGGCTCCTATAATTCACCCCTCCACTTT	CASRVRDGSYNSPLHF
TRBD1	few	14	TRBV4-2	TRBJ2-1	TGTGCCAGCAGCCTACGGACAGGGTCCAATGAGCAGTTCTTC	CASSLRTGSNEQFF
.	once	14	TRBV7-8	TRBJ2-3	TGTGCCAGCAGCTTAGGTTCGGCCACAGATACGCAGTATTTT	CASSLGSATDTQYF
TRBD1	.	15	TRBV7-3	TRBJ1-6	TGTGCCAGCAGCTCCGGGACAGGGGCCAATTCACCCCTCCACTTT	CASSSGTGANSPLHF
.	few	13	TRBV12-5	TRBJ1-1	TGTGCTAGTGGGAGGCATGGGACTTCTGAAGCTTTCTTT	CASGRHGTSEAFF
TRBD2	.	15	TRBV5-1	TRBJ2-1	TGCGCCAGCAGCATTACTAGCGGGGGCTCCAATGAGCAGTTCTTC	CASSITSGGSNEQFF
TRBD1	.	20	TRBV4-1	TRBJ1-3	TGCGCCGGAAAACCCCCCACGGACAGGAGGAAGGGTCACTCTGGAAACACCATATATTTT	CAGKPPTDRRKGHSGNTIYF
.	.	15	TRBV24-1	TRBJ1-2	TGTGCCACCAGTCCCGGCTACCCTCGGGGCTATGGCTACACCTTC	CATSPGYPRGYGYTF
.	once	13	TRBV15	TRBJ1-2	TGTGCCACCAGCAGCGGGGGGTTGGATGGCTACACCTTC	CATSSGGLDGYTF
.	.	12	TRBV29-1	TRBJ1-2	TGCAGCGTTGAAGATTCCAGGGTTGGCTACACCTTC	CSVEDSRVGYTF
.	.	14	TRBV4-3	TRBJ1-1	TGCGCCAGCAGCCAAGAACGGCAGAACACTGAAGCTTTCTTT	CASSQERQNTEAFF